This T cell receptor beta chain appears in the sequencing data of a study of cytomegalovirus exposure and HLA in healthy donors. Overall study results and limits: TCR beta V- and J-gene trimming was later associated with a missense DCLRE1C variant. Follow-up analysis found HLA locus-dependent TCR association rates, highest for DRB1 and lowest for HLA-C. After further analysis at a later stage, 16,951 TCR beta sequences were associated with HLA alleles at 0.05 false discovery rate. Most observed TCR sequences were rare, whereas some public TCRs were detected in many donors.

Comments on this clone: Antigen: not known.

Trimming at V came to 5 bases and at J to 3 bases, leaving 6 bases not matched to a gene. The CDR3 is made up of 14 amino acids. Germline V CDR1 and CDR2: SGHVS, FNYEAQ. Vbeta (60) and Jbeta (13) primers were used in the PCR. The method was immunoSEQ multiplex PCR; TCRdb's version includes in-frame clones alone and lacks a portion of them. The sample yields about 110,000 clones, roughly four fifths seen once. This clonotype was sampled from a man aged 25-40 years in good health and CMV-seropositive. Sequencing was performed on PBMCs. This sequence joins TRBV7-6 and TRBJ1-1; 7 nucleotides align to TRBD1. CDR3 amino acids: CASSTEGADTEAFF. The CDR3 nucleotides are TGTGCCAGCAGCACCGAGGGGGCTGACACTGAAGCTTTCTTT.